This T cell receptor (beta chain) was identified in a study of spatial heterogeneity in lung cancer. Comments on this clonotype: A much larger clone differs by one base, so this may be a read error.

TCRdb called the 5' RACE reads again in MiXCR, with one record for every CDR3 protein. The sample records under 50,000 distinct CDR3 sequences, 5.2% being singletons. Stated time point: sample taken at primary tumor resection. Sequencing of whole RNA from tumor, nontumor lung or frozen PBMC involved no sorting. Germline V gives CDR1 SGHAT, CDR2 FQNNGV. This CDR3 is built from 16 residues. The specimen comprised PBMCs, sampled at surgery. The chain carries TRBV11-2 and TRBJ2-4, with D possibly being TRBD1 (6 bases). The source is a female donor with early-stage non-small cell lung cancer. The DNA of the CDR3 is TGTGTCAGCAGCTTAAGGGGGATTGGGTCCAAAAACATTCAGTACTTC. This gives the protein CVSSLRGIGSKNIQYF. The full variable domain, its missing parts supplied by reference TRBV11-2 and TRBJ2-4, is EAGVAQSPRYKIIEKRQSVAFWCNPISGHATLYWYQQILGQGPKLLIQFQNNGVVDDSQLPKDRFSAERLKGVDSTLKIQPAKLEDSAVYLCVSSLRGIGSKNIQYFGAGTRLSVL.